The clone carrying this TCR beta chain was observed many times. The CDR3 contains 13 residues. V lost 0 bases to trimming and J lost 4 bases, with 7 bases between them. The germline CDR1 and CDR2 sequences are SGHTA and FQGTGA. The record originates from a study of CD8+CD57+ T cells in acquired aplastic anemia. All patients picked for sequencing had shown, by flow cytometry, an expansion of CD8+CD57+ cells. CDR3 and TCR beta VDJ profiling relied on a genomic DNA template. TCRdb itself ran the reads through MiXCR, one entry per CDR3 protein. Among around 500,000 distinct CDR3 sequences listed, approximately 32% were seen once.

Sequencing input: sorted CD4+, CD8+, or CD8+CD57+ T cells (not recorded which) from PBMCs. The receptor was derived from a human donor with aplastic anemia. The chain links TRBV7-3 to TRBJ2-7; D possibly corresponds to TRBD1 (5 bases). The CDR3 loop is CASSLTAGYEQYF. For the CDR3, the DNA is TGTGCCAGCAGCTTAACGGCAGGGTACGAGCAGTACTTC.